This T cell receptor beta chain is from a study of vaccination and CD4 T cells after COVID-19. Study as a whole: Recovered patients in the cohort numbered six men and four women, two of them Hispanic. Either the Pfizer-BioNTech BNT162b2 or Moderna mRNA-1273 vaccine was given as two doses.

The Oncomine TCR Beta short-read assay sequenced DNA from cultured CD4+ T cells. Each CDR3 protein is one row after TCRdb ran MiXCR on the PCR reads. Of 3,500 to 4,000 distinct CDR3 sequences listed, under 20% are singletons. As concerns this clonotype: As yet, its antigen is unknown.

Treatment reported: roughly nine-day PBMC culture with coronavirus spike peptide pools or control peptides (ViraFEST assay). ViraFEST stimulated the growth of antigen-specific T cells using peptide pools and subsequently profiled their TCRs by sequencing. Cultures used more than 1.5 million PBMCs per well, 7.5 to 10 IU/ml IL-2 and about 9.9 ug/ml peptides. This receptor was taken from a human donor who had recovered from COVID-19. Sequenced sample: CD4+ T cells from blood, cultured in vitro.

The CDR3: CASSWTARGPTDTQYF. The CDR3, as DNA: TGTGCCAGTAGTTGGACCGCACGGGGTCCCACAGATACGCAGTATTTT. The chain combines TRBV19 with TRBJ2-3, with a possible D match to TRBD2 (5 bases). This CDR3 has 16 residues. Germline V gives CDR1 LNHDA, CDR2 SQIVND (reference sequence). Trimming removed 5 bases from V and 2 bases from J, with 17 bases in between.